This T cell receptor (beta chain) is from a study of cytomegalovirus exposure and HLA in healthy donors. Whole-study results and caveats: Data from an earlier analysis indicated that most TCR beta V segments were productive either about 87% or about 30% of the time. Usually a TCR sequence was rare, but some public TCRs were found in many donors. The study designated 150 or so TCR beta chains cytomegalovirus-associated. Analyses of presence/absence relied on an assumption of roughly uniform sequencing depth across donors.

As for this clone: The antigen is not known.

It was with 60 Vbeta and 13 Jbeta primers that the PCR ran. This table comes from immunoSEQ multiplex PCR, and its TCRdb copy is limited to in-frame clones, with some not included. The data show about 130,000 clones, more than 70% seen once. Germline lookup yields CDR1 SGHVS and CDR2 FNYEAQ. CDR3 size: 13 residues. The V gene end was trimmed by 3 bases and the J gene end by 3 bases; junction bases not matched to a gene: 1. The sequence was collected from a man aged 35 to 55 in good health and CMV-seronegative. The chain uses TRBV7-6 and TRBJ2-7, with 8 bases fitting TRBD1. The specimen was PBMCs. Here the CDR3 reads CASSFGQGYEQYF. CDR3 in DNA: TGTGCCAGCAGCTTTGGACAGGGCTACGAGCAGTACTTC.